This TCR beta chain was profiled in a study of blood T cell repertoires in COVID-19. Germline V gene lookup returns CDR1 SGHDT and CDR2 YYEEEE. Trimming cost V 4 bases and J 3 bases; bases outside gene matches: 3. The CDR3 is 14 amino acids. Per the original data handling: Reference gene primers were amplified, and this amplification served to estimate nucleated cell counts. Produced via immunoSEQ multiplex PCR; TCRdb's table is partial and in-frame only. The DNA was the basis for D and trimming; V, J and clone size are from that table. Of 200,000 to 250,000 clones listed, 80% to 90% are singletons. The sequence was obtained from a woman aged 45-60 years with active or convalescent COVID-19. What was sequenced was peripheral blood. V gene TRBV5-6 combines with J gene TRBJ1-3; 8 bases are a match to TRBD1. CDR3 residues: CASSETGVGNTIYF. CDR3 in DNA: TGTGCCAGCAGCGAGACAGGGGTTGGAAACACCATATATTTT.